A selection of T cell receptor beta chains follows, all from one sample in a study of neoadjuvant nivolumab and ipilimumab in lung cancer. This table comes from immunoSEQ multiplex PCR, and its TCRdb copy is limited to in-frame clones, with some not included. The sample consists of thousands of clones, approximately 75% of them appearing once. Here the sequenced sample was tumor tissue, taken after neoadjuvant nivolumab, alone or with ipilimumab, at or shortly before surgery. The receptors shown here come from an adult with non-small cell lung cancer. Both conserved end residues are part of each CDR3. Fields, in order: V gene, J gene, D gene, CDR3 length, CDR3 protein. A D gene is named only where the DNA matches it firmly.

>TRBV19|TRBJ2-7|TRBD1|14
CASSIGTESSEQYF
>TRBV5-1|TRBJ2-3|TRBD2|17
CASSPPLAGGSTDTQYF
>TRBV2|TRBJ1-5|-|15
CASSEPPAPDQPQHF
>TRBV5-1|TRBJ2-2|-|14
CASSSGNTAGELFF
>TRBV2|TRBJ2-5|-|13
CASSFEGGETQYF
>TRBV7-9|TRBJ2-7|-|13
CASSLSGVDEQYF
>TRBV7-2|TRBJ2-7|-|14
CASSVQKGGYEQYF
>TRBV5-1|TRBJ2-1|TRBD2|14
CASSSSGGVGEQFF
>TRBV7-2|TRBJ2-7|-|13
CASSSAAGYEQYF
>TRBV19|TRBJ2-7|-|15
CASSPMSGTTYEQYF
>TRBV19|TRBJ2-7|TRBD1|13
CASSDRVGYEQYF
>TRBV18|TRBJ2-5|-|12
CASSHYQETQYF
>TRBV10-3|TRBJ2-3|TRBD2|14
CAIGGTSGTDTQYF
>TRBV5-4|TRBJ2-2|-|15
CASSGTSRDTGELFF
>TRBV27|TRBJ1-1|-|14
CASSTRVLNTEAFF
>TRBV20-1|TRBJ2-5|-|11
CSARDRRAQYF
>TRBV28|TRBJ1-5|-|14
CASSLWDINQPQHF
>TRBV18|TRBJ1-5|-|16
CASSPAYGDSNQPQHF
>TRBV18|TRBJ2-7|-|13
CASRDAVPYEQYF
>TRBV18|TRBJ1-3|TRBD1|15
CASSRDRTHGNTIYF
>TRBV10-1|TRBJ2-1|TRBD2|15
CASSESGLASNEQFF
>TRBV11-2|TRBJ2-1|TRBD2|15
CASSRTSGASNEQFF
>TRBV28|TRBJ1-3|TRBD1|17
CASSFVRGQMDGNTIYF
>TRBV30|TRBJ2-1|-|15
CAWSVLAGEYNEQFF
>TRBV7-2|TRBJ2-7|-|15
CASSWTVDKSYEQYF
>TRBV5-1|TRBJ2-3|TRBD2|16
CASRGTSGSGTDTQYF
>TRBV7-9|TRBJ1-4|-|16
CASSLVVAGEPEKLFF
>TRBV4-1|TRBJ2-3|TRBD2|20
CASSQPGLVNLVGWTDTQYF
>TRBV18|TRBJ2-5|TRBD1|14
CASSPVQGSETQYF
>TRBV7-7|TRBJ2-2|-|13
CASSLSRPGELFF
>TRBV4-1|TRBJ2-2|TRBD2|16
CASSQGGVWYTGELFF
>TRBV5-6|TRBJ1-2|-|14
CASIRGGADYGYTF
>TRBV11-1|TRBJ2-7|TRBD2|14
CASSTDGGVYEQYF
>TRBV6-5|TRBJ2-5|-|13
CASSYTLQEAQYF
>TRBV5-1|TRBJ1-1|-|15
CASSLAGALNTEAFF
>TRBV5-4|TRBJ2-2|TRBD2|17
CASRPGLAGGNTGELFF
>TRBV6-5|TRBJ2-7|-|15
CASSYSRQGGGEQYF
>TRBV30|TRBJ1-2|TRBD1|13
CAWTRQGLYGYTF
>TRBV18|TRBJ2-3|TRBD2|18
CASSPGTGGGPVTDTQYF
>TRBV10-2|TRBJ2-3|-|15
CASRKDTRSADTQYF
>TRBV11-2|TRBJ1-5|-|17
CASSLDDRRKGRQPQHF
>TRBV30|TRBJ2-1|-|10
CAWSENEQFF
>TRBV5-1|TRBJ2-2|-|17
CASSLAGIGPNTGELFF
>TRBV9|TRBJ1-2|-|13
CASSLGPNYGYTF
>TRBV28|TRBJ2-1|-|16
CASSPPRGWGDNEQFF